A selection of T cell receptor beta chains follows, all from one sample in a study of cytomegalovirus exposure and HLA in healthy donors. Repertoires were generated with immunoSEQ multiplex PCR, while TCRdb's copy carries only in-frame clones and drops some. This sample yields roughly 110,000 clones, of which roughly nine tenths are seen a single time; about 1.8% belongs to the top ten. The sample consisted of PBMCs. These receptors were collected from a woman aged 18-29 years in good health and CMV-seropositive. The CDR3 runs from the conserved cysteine through the conserved F or W. The order of the fields is V gene, clone size, J gene, D gene, CDR3 protein, CDR3 DNA. D genes are given only for firm matches. Size tells how often a clone was seen (once, few, many) or the class of an expanded clone, and some rows leave it out.

V gene: TRBV7-2; clone size: -; J gene: TRBJ1-4; D gene: -; CDR3 protein: CASSLFPQGWGRTNEKLFF; CDR3 DNA: TGTGCCAGCAGCTTATTCCCCCAGGGGTGGGGGCGAACTAATGAAAAACTGTTTTTT
V gene: TRBV28; clone size: -; J gene: TRBJ2-7; D gene: TRBD2; CDR3 protein: CASSPLSGGAKYEQYF; CDR3 DNA: TGTGCCAGCAGCCCTCTTAGCGGGGGGGCCAAGTACGAGCAGTACTTC
V gene: TRBV29-1; clone size: -; J gene: TRBJ1-2; D gene: -; CDR3 protein: CSVQGYYGYTF; CDR3 DNA: TGCAGCGTCCAGGGGTACTATGGCTACACCTTC
V gene: TRBV4-2; clone size: -; J gene: TRBJ2-2; D gene: TRBD2; CDR3 protein: CASSQGDYNTGELFF; CDR3 DNA: TGTGCCAGCAGCCAAGGGGACTATAACACCGGGGAGCTGTTTTTT
V gene: TRBV27; clone size: -; J gene: TRBJ2-5; D gene: -; CDR3 protein: CASSFRDMSRETQYF; CDR3 DNA: TGTGCCAGCAGTTTCCGTGACATGTCAAGAGAGACCCAGTACTTC
V gene: TRBV25-1; clone size: -; J gene: TRBJ2-1; D gene: TRBD2; CDR3 protein: CASSDLAGQTSEQFF; CDR3 DNA: TGTGCCAGCAGTGACCTAGCGGGGCAAACCAGTGAGCAGTTCTTC
V gene: TRBV15; clone size: -; J gene: TRBJ2-2; D gene: -; CDR3 protein: CATSRSTGLSNTGELFF; CDR3 DNA: TGTGCCACCAGCAGATCAACAGGGTTATCGAACACCGGGGAGCTGTTTTTT
V gene: TRBV27; clone size: -; J gene: TRBJ1-3; D gene: -; CDR3 protein: CASSLQGLIGNTIYF; CDR3 DNA: TGTGCCAGCAGTTTACAGGGGTTGATTGGAAACACCATATATTTT
V gene: TRBV7-2; clone size: -; J gene: TRBJ2-1; D gene: TRBD1; CDR3 protein: CASSSSGTGEYEQFF; CDR3 DNA: TGTGCCAGCAGCTCCTCCGGGACAGGGGAATATGAGCAGTTCTTC
V gene: TRBV19; clone size: -; J gene: TRBJ2-1; D gene: TRBD2; CDR3 protein: CASSIGLAGYNEQFF; CDR3 DNA: TGTGCCAGTAGTATAGGGTTAGCGGGGTACAATGAGCAGTTCTTC
V gene: TRBV29-1; clone size: -; J gene: TRBJ1-1; D gene: TRBD1; CDR3 protein: CSVGQEVNTEAFF; CDR3 DNA: TGCAGCGTCGGACAGGAAGTGAACACTGAAGCTTTCTTT
V gene: TRBV11-2; clone size: -; J gene: TRBJ1-2; D gene: TRBD1; CDR3 protein: CASSPGQGGGYTF; CDR3 DNA: TGTGCCAGCAGCCCCGGACAGGGTGGCGGCTACACCTTC
V gene: TRBV6-6; clone size: -; J gene: TRBJ2-5; D gene: TRBD2; CDR3 protein: CASSYSGSGGEETQYF; CDR3 DNA: TGTGCCAGCAGTTACTCGGGGAGCGGGGGGGAGGAGACCCAGTACTTC
V gene: TRBV29-1; clone size: -; J gene: TRBJ2-3; D gene: -; CDR3 protein: CSVVGSADTQYF; CDR3 DNA: TGCAGCGTCGTCGGGAGTGCAGATACGCAGTATTTT
V gene: TRBV18; clone size: -; J gene: TRBJ2-1; D gene: TRBD1; CDR3 protein: CASSQGATGNEQFF; CDR3 DNA: TGTGCCAGCTCACAGGGGGCGACTGGGAATGAGCAGTTCTTC
V gene: TRBV18; clone size: few; J gene: TRBJ1-1; D gene: -; CDR3 protein: CASSPDSRPTEAFF; CDR3 DNA: TGTGCCAGCTCTCCTGACAGTCGACCCACTGAAGCTTTCTTT
V gene: TRBV7-9; clone size: -; J gene: TRBJ2-7; D gene: TRBD2; CDR3 protein: CASRNSSGGAYEQYF; CDR3 DNA: TGTGCCAGCAGAAATTCCTCGGGGGGGGCCTACGAGCAGTACTTC
V gene: TRBV29-1; clone size: -; J gene: TRBJ2-2; D gene: -; CDR3 protein: CSVESRGNTGELFF; CDR3 DNA: TGCAGCGTTGAATCCAGGGGGAACACCGGGGAGCTGTTTTTT
V gene: TRBV27; clone size: -; J gene: TRBJ1-2; D gene: TRBD1; CDR3 protein: CASSLSQGASYGYTF; CDR3 DNA: TGTGCCAGCAGTTTATCACAGGGGGCAAGCTATGGCTACACCTTC
V gene: TRBV10-2; clone size: -; J gene: TRBJ1-2; D gene: -; CDR3 protein: CASGHSRRNYGYTF; CDR3 DNA: TGCGCCAGCGGACATTCTCGTCGTAACTATGGCTACACCTTC
V gene: TRBV28; clone size: -; J gene: TRBJ1-1; D gene: -; CDR3 protein: CASSLVARNTEAFF; CDR3 DNA: TGTGCCAGCAGTTTAGTTGCCAGGAACACTGAAGCTTTCTTT
V gene: TRBV19; clone size: -; J gene: TRBJ2-1; D gene: TRBD2; CDR3 protein: CASTVTSGALNEQFF; CDR3 DNA: TGTGCCAGTACCGTCACTAGCGGGGCCCTCAATGAGCAGTTCTTC